The rows below give T cell receptor beta chains drawn from one sample of a study of cytomegalovirus exposure and HLA in healthy donors. The repertoire was sequenced with immunoSEQ multiplex PCR; TCRdb's copy has only in-frame clones and lacks some. The profile shows roughly 300,000 clones, roughly 90% of them singletons. Sequenced: PBMCs. The origin of the receptors is a woman in her twenties or thirties in good health and CMV-seropositive. Each CDR3 is given with its conserved first and last residue. The D gene is left open where the match is weak. For some rows the clone size is stated as once, few or many, or as a class when expanded; others skip it.

V	D	J	size	CDR3	DNA
TRBV28	-	TRBJ2-3	-	CASGNPGPRLGVYSTDTQYF	TGTGCCAGCGGAAATCCGGGACCCCGCCTGGGGGTTTATAGCACAGATACGCAGTATTTT
TRBV10-3	-	TRBJ1-1	few	CAISTPGQNTEAFF	TGTGCCATCAGCACCCCGGGACAGAACACTGAAGCTTTCTTT
TRBV5-6	-	TRBJ2-7	-	CASTPRWAGEQYF	TGTGCCAGCACCCCTAGGTGGGCGGGCGAGCAGTACTTC
TRBV30	TRBD1	TRBJ1-1	-	CAWNQGEGEAFF	TGTGCCTGGAACCAGGGGGAGGGTGAAGCTTTCTTT
TRBV7-8	-	TRBJ1-4	-	CASSLGRDYGKLFF	TGTGCCAGCAGCTTAGGACGGGACTACGGAAAACTGTTTTTT
TRBV25-1	-	TRBJ1-2	-	CASSEPRDPGGYTF	TGTGCCAGCAGTGAACCTCGGGACCCTGGGGGCTACACCTTC
TRBV5-6	-	TRBJ2-1	-	CASSTRVAPYNEQFF	TGTGCCAGCAGCACCAGGGTGGCCCCTTACAATGAGCAGTTCTTC
TRBV19	-	TRBJ2-4	once	CASNDGANGKNIQYF	TGTGCCAGTAATGACGGGGCGAATGGCAAAAACATTCAGTACTTC
TRBV29-1	-	TRBJ2-5	once	CSVELSGGETQYF	TGCAGCGTTGAACTTTCCGGGGGAGAGACCCAGTACTTC
TRBV25-1	-	TRBJ2-1	once	CASSLVGGSYNEQFF	TGTGCCAGCAGTCTCGTGGGAGGAAGTTACAATGAGCAGTTCTTC
TRBV10-3	-	TRBJ2-1	-	CAIGVGANEQFF	TGTGCCATCGGGGTGGGGGCCAATGAGCAGTTCTTC
TRBV20-1	-	TRBJ2-1	once	CSAFGSNEQFF	TGCAGTGCGTTTGGATCCAATGAGCAGTTCTTC
TRBV7-2	-	TRBJ2-1	-	CASSHPIRGGQFF	TGTGCCAGCAGCCACCCTATCAGGGGCGGGCAGTTCTTC